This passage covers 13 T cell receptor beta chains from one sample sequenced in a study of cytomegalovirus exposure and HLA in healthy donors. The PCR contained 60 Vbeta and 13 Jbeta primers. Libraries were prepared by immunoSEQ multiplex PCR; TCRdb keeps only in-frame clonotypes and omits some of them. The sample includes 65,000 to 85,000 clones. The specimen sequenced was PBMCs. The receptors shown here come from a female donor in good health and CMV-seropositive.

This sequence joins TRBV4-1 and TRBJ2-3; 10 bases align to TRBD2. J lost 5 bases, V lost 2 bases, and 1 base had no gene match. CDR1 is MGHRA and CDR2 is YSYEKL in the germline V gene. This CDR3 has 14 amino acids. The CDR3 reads CASSQLAGVDTQYF. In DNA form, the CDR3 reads TGCGCCAGCAGCCAACTAGCGGGAGTAGATACGCAGTATTTT.

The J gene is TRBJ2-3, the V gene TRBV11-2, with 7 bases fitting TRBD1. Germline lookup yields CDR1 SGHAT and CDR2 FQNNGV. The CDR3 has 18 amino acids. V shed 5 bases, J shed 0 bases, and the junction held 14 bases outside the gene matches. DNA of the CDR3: TGTGCCAGCAGCCCCCGTACTGGGACAGCAACTAGCACAGATACGCAGTATTTT. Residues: CASSPRTGTATSTDTQYF.

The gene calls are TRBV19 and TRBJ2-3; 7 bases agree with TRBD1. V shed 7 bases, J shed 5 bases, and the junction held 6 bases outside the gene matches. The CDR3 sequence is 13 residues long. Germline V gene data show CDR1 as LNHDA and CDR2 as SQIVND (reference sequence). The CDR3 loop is CASNVQGLDTQYF. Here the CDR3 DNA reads TGTGCCAGTAACGTACAGGGGTTAGATACGCAGTATTTT.

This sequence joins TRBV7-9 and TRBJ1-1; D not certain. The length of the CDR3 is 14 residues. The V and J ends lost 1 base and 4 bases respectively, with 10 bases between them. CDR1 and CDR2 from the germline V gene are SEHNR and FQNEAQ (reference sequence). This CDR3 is CASSLGQVSTEAFF. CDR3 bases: TGTGCCAGCAGCTTAGGTCAGGTTAGCACTGAAGCTTTCTTT.

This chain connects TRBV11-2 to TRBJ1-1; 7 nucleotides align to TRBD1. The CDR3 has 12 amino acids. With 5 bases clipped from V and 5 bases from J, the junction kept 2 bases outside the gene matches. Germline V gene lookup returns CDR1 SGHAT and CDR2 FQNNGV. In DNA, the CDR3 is TGTGCCAGCAGCACAGGGGTGACTGAAGCTTTCTTT. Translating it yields CASSTGVTEAFF.

The CDR3 reads CASSSPLVDRGYTF. The CDR3 DNA follows: TGTGCCAGCAGCTCTCCTTTGGTCGATCGGGGCTACACCTTC. This chain joins TRBV7-9 and TRBJ1-2; D uncertain. Germline V gene data show CDR1 as SEHNR and CDR2 as FQNEAQ (reference sequence). The CDR3 has 14 residues. V was pared by 4 bases and J by 8 bases, with 17 bases between.

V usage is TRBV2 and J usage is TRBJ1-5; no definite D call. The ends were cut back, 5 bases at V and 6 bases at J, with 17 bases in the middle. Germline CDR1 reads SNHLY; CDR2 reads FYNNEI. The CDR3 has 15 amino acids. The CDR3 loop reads CASSLDISGFQPQHF. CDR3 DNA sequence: TGTGCCAGCAGTTTAGATATTTCAGGCTTTCAGCCCCAGCATTTT.

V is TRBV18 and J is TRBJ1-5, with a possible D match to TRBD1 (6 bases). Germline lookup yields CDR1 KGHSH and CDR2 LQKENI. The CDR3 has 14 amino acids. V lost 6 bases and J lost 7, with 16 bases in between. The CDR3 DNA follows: TGTGCCAGCTCGCCAACAGGGACGGGACAGCCCCAGCATTTT. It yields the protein CASSPTGTGQPQHF.

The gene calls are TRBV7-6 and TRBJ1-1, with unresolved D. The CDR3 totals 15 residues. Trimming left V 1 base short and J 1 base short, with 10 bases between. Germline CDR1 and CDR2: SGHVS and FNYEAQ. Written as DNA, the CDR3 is TGTGCCAGCAGCTTAGAAGCAGGCGCGAACACTGAAGCTTTCTTT. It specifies CASSLEAGANTEAFF.

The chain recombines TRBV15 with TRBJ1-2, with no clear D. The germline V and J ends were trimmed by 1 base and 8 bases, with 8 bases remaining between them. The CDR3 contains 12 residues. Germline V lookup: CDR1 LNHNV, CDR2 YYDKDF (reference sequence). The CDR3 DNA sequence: TGTGCCACCAGCAGAGTAGACATAGGCTACACCTTC. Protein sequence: CATSRVDIGYTF.

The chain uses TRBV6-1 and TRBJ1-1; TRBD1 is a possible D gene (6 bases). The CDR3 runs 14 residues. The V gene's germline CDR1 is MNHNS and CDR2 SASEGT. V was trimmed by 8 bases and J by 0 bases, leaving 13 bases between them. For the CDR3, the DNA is TGTGCCAGCTTAGAGACAGGTCTGAACACTGAAGCTTTCTTT. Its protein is CASLETGLNTEAFF.

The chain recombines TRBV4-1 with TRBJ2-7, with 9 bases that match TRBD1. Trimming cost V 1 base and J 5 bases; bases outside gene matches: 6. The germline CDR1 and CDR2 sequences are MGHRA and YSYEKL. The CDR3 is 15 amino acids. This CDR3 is CASSQGQGVGNEQYF. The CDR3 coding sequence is TGCGCCAGCAGCCAAGGACAGGGGGTCGGGAACGAGCAGTACTTC.

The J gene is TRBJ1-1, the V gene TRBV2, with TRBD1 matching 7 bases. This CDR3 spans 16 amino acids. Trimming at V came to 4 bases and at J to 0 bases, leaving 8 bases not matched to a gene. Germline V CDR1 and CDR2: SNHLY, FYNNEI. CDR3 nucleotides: TGTGCCAGCAGTGTAGACAGGGAAAAGGTGAACACTGAAGCTTTCTTT. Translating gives CASSVDREKVNTEAFF. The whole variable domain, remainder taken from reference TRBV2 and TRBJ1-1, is EPEVTQTPSHQVTQMGQEVILRCVPISNHLYFYWYRQILGQKVEFLVSFYNNEISEKSEIFDDQFSVERPDGSNFTLKIRSTKLEDSAMYFCASSVDREKVNTEAFFGQGTRLTVV.